These 13 T cell receptor beta chains were all obtained from the same sample, sequenced in a study of identical twins. A single record per CDR3 protein comes from TCRdb applying MiXCR to the 5' RACE reads. The data show 570,000 or so distinct CDR3 sequences, over 8.5% seen once. These same records also appear under a second study, on yellow fever vaccine responses in identical twins.

The sample was PBMCs. These receptors were collected from a woman in her late teens or twenties in good health.

This clonotype showed up just a few times. The chain employs TRBV7-9 and TRBJ2-7; D could derive from TRBD1 or TRBD2 (5 bases each). Between the trimmed V and J ends, which lost 5 bases and 5 bases, there was a span of 22 bases. This CDR3 comprises 16 residues. Germline V lookup: CDR1 SEHNR, CDR2 FQNEAQ (reference sequence). The DNA for the CDR3 is TGTGCCAGCAGCACTAAGAGTACGGCAGGGACCCACGAGCAGTACTTC. As protein: CASSTKSTAGTHEQYF.

The CDR3 loop reads CATSDSKTGILSGANVLTF. Here the CDR3 DNA reads TGTGCCACCAGTGATTCGAAAACCGGGATTCTCTCTGGGGCCAACGTCCTGACTTTC. The chain couples TRBV24-1 to TRBJ2-6; TRBD2 might be the D (5 bases). Per germline, CDR1 KGHDR and CDR2 SFDVKD. There are 19 residues in the CDR3. V shed 2 bases and J shed 0 bases, with 16 bases lying between them.

V is TRBV6-2 or TRBV6-3 and J is TRBJ1-5; tentatively, D is TRBD1 (5 bases). This CDR3 spans 12 amino acids. From germline, CDR1 is MNHEY and CDR2 SVGEGT. Trimming removed 6 bases at V and 10 bases at J, with 13 bases between. The chain's CDR3 is CASRRDGSPQHF. In DNA, the CDR3 is TGTGCCAGCAGACGGGACGGGAGTCCCCAGCATTTT.

V is TRBV20-1 and J is TRBJ2-7; no clear D. V was shortened by 2 bases and J by 2 bases, with 13 bases between the two germline ends. Germline loops: CDR1 DFQATT, CDR2 SNEGSKA (reference sequence). The CDR3 extends over 14 amino acids. The chain's CDR3 is CSARTKTEAYEQYF. CDR3 nucleotides: TGCAGTGCTAGAACTAAGACCGAAGCCTACGAGCAGTACTTC.

In this sample, this clonotype turned up a few times. The V gene is TRBV7-2, the J gene TRBJ2-7; 8 positions match TRBD1. The CDR3 sequence is 16 residues long. In germline, CDR1 is SGHTA, CDR2 FQGNSA. The V segment lost 1 base and the J segment 2 bases; nucleotides outside the gene matches: 7. In DNA, the CDR3 is TGTGCCAGCAGCTTAGATACAGGGGGTCTAGCCTACGAGCAGTACTTC. It translates to CASSLDTGGLAYEQYF.

At least ten counts were recorded for this clonotype. The V call is TRBV6-1, the J call TRBJ1-3; perhaps TRBD1 as D (5 bases). V was shortened by 6 bases and J by 0 bases, with 12 bases between the two germline ends. The CDR3 runs to 15 residues. Germline V gene lookup returns CDR1 MNHNS and CDR2 SASEGT. CDR3 nucleotides: TGTGCCAGCAGAGGGACGGCCAGCTCTGGAAACACCATATATTTT. This encodes CASRGTASSGNTIYF.

This clonotype was recorded a few times. The rearrangement uses TRBV15 and TRBJ2-3; no clear D gene. In germline, CDR1 is LNHNV, CDR2 YYDKDF (reference sequence). The CDR3 loop spans 16 amino acids. Trimming took 4 bases from V and 2 from J, leaving 16 bases between them. Here the CDR3 DNA reads TGTGCCACCAGCACGATGATCCAACAGCCCACAGATACGCAGTATTTT. It specifies CATSTMIQQPTDTQYF.

This clonotype was counted many times. The V and J genes are TRBV2 and TRBJ2-6; TRBD1 might be the D (6 bases). Germline CDR1 reads SNHLY; CDR2 reads FYNNEI. Trimming took off 3 bases at V and 0 bases at J, with 9 bases between the two ends. The CDR3 is 16 amino acids. DNA of the CDR3: TGTGCCAGCAGTGAGCCCAGGGGCTCTGGGGCCAACGTCCTGACTTTC. This gives the protein CASSEPRGSGANVLTF.

There are many counts of this clonotype. The V gene is TRBV3-1, the J gene TRBJ2-3, with TRBD1 as a possible D gene (5 bases). Between the trimmed V and J ends, which lost 2 bases and 7 bases, there was a span of 7 bases. The germline V gene has CDR1 LGHDT and CDR2 YNNKEL (reference sequence). The length of the CDR3 is 12 residues. DNA for the CDR3: TGTGCCAGCAGCCAAACAGGCAATACGCAGTATTTT. It yields the protein CASSQTGNTQYF.

The chain combines TRBV28 with TRBJ2-2; tentative D call: TRBD1 (5 bases). Germline lookup yields CDR1 MDHEN and CDR2 SYDVKM. The CDR3 sequence is 13 residues long. Trimming shortened V by 9 bases and J by 3 bases, and 11 bases separated the two germline ends. The CDR3 protein is CASFQGDTGELFF. In nucleotides, the CDR3 is TGTGCCAGTTTTCAGGGTGACACCGGGGAGCTGTTTTTT.

Ten or more counts support this clonotype. The CDR3 loop is CASSQDLPGGIAYEQYF. Written as DNA, the CDR3 is TGCGCCAGCAGCCAAGATCTTCCGGGAGGAATTGCCTACGAGCAGTACTTC. The chain combines TRBV4-3 with TRBJ2-7; 7 bases line up with TRBD2. Trimming removed 0 bases from V and 2 bases from J; junction bases left unmatched: 10. This CDR3 region has 17 residues. The germline CDR1 and CDR2 sequences are LGHNA and YSLEER.

This rearrangement joins TRBV6-2 or TRBV6-3 to TRBJ2-1; 13 bases fit TRBD2. The CDR3 has 16 amino acids. V trimming: 7 bases; J trimming: 5 bases; junction bases outside the gene matches: 8. CDR1 and CDR2 (germline): MNHEY, SVGEGT. CDR3 in amino acids: CASIRTSGSIDNEQFF. The CDR3 DNA reads as TGTGCCAGCATCCGGACTAGCGGGAGTATCGACAATGAGCAGTTCTTC.

The chain joins TRBV9 to TRBJ2-2, with D possibly called TRBD1 or TRBD2 (6 bases each). This CDR3 is 16 amino acids long. V was cut by 2 bases and J by 5 bases, with 16 bases left in between. Germline V gene data show CDR1 as SGDLS and CDR2 as YYNGEE. CDR3 amino acids: CASSVKGGARTGELFF. The CDR3 DNA reads TGTGCCAGCAGCGTTAAGGGGGGCGCGAGAACCGGGGAGCTGTTTTTT.